The 16 T cell receptor beta chains below were found in one sample sequenced in a study of blood T cell repertoires in COVID-19. TCRdb keeps only in-frame clones here, not all; method: immunoSEQ multiplex PCR. The sample gives 200,000 or so clones, approximately 90% of which show up once; approximately 5.6% is in the top ten. Input material: peripheral blood. Source of these receptors: a woman aged 40 to 49 who had recovered from COVID-19.

The V call is TRBV9, the J call TRBJ2-3, with a weak D call TRBD2 (6 bases). Germline CDR1 and CDR2: SGDLS and YYNGEE. The CDR3 has 16 residues. V lost 0 bases and J lost 0, with 11 bases in between. CDR3 amino acids: CASSVVGGSSTDTQYF. In nucleotides, the CDR3 is TGTGCCAGCAGCGTAGTCGGGGGAAGCAGCACAGATACGCAGTATTTT.

This clone was counted a single time. J is TRBJ2-7 and V is TRBV7-2; 8 bases fit TRBD2. V was pared by 2 bases and J by 5 bases, with 5 bases of the junction left unmatched. The CDR3 spans 14 residues. Germline-derived CDR1 and CDR2 are SGHTA and FQGNSA. CDR3 residues: CASSLRGGSNEQYF. The CDR3 nucleotides are TGTGCCAGCAGCTTACGGGGGGGGTCCAACGAGCAGTACTTC.

The chain recombines TRBV28 with TRBJ1-2; no clear D. V shed 7 bases and J shed 1 base, with 13 bases lying between them. Germline lookup yields CDR1 MDHEN and CDR2 SYDVKM. The CDR3 is 14 amino acids. The chain's CDR3 is CASTNSFSNYGYTF. CDR3 coding DNA: TGTGCCAGCACGAACAGCTTCAGTAACTATGGCTACACCTTC.

V usage is TRBV5-1 and J usage is TRBJ1-5; TRBD1 is a possible D gene (5 bases). V gave up 2 bases and J gave up 6 bases, with 12 bases separating them. The CDR3 totals 14 residues. Germline CDR1 reads SGHRS; CDR2 reads YFSETQ. This chain's CDR3 is CASSLIPQGQPQHF. CDR3 in DNA: TGCGCCAGCAGCTTAATCCCGCAGGGTCAGCCCCAGCATTTT.

The J gene is TRBJ1-5, the V gene TRBV20-1, with D perhaps matching TRBD1 (6 bases). This CDR3 is 11 amino acids long. V lost 4 bases and J 12 bases, leaving 13 bases between the germline ends. Per germline, CDR1 DFQATT and CDR2 SNEGSKA (reference sequence). CDR3: CSATQGRGQHF. In DNA, the CDR3 is TGCAGTGCTACACAGGGTAGGGGCCAGCATTTT.

This rearrangement joins TRBV29-1 to TRBJ2-7; tentative D call: TRBD1 (5 bases). V was shortened by 2 bases and J by 2 bases, with 10 bases between the two germline ends. Germline V gene sequence: CDR1 SQVTM, CDR2 ANQGSEA. The CDR3 contains 13 residues. In DNA form, the CDR3 reads TGCAGCGTTGAACCAGGGCCCCCCTACGAGCAGTACTTC. This translates into CSVEPGPPYEQYF.

V and J are TRBV5-4 and TRBJ2-5; D is possibly TRBD2 (5 bases). Trimming took off 0 bases at V and 0 bases at J, with 12 bases between the two ends. Germline assignment: CDR1 SGHNT and CDR2 YYREEE (reference sequence). The CDR3 is 16 residues long. CDR3 protein: CASSLGYGLHQETQYF. For the CDR3, the DNA is TGTGCCAGCAGCTTGGGATATGGACTCCACCAAGAGACCCAGTACTTC.

CDR3 in amino acids: CASSATATNEKLFF. CDR3 nucleotide sequence: TGTGCCAGTAGTGCGACAGCAACTAATGAAAAACTGTTTTTT. The gene calls are TRBV19 and TRBJ1-4; maybe TRBD1 (5 bases). Germline loops: CDR1 LNHDA, CDR2 SQIVND (reference sequence). CDR3 length: 14 residues. Between the trimmed V and J ends, which lost 5 bases and 0 bases, there was a span of 7 bases. Based on the CDR3 plus reference TRBV19 and TRBJ1-4, the full variable domain is DGGITQSPKYLFRKEGQNVTLSCEQNLNHDAMYWYRQDPGQGLRLIYYSQIVNDFQKGDIAEGYSVSREKKESFPLTVTSAQKNPTAFYLCASSATATNEKLFFGSGTQLSVL.

Here the CDR3 DNA reads TGTGCCAGCAGCCCACGCCGTGGAGGACTACAGGGGACAAACACTGAAGCTTTCTTT. Translated: CASSPRRGGLQGTNTEAFF. The V gene is TRBV11-2, the J gene TRBJ1-1; TRBD1 matches at 7 bases. This CDR3 has 19 residues. Germline-derived CDR1 and CDR2 are SGHAT and FQNNGV. Trimming removed 5 bases from V and 2 bases from J; junction bases left unmatched: 20.

The V and J genes are TRBV6-5 and TRBJ2-7; 7 bases match TRBD1. The J segment lost 2 bases and the V segment lost 6 bases, leaving 10 bases of the junction unmatched. The CDR3 is made up of 15 amino acids. CDR1 and CDR2 (germline): MNHEY, SVGAGI. CDR3 sequence: CASRLAGRGTYEQYF. Written as DNA, the CDR3 is TGTGCCAGCAGACTTGCGGGCAGGGGGACCTACGAGCAGTACTTC.

The J gene is TRBJ1-2, the V gene TRBV12-5; D is unclear. V gave up 6 bases and J gave up 1 base, with 6 bases separating them. The CDR3 runs 12 residues. Germline V lookup: CDR1 LGHNT, CDR2 FRNRAP. The CDR3 here is CASGRINYGYTF. CDR3 in DNA: TGTGCTAGTGGCAGGATTAACTATGGCTACACCTTC. Combining the CDR3 with reference TRBV12-5 and TRBJ1-2 gives the whole variable domain DARVTQTPRHKVTEMGQEVTMRCQPILGHNTVFWYRQTMMQGLELLAYFRNRAPLDDSGMPKDRFSAEMPDATLATLKIQPSEPRDSAVYFCASGRINYGYTFGSGTRLTVV.

The CDR3 region has the DNA TGTGCCAGCTCATCACAAGCAGGGCGGAACGGGGAGCTGTTTTTT. Encoded protein: CASSSQAGRNGELFF. The V gene is TRBV18, the J gene TRBJ2-2, with D possibly matching TRBD1 (5 bases). V was shortened by 5 bases and J by 7 bases, with 17 bases between the two germline ends. CDR1 is KGHSH, CDR2 LQKENI, per germline. The CDR3 loop spans 15 amino acids.

V gene TRBV5-4 combines with J gene TRBJ1-5; D is possibly TRBD1 (5 bases). The length of the CDR3 is 14 residues. With 0 bases removed from V and 5 bases from J, the gap between germline ends came to 9 bases. Germline V gene lookup returns CDR1 SGHNT and CDR2 YYREEE (reference sequence). CDR3 amino acids: CASSLGGGDQPQHF. CDR3 coding DNA: TGTGCCAGCAGCTTGGGGGGGGGAGATCAGCCCCAGCATTTT.

This chain connects TRBV25-1 to TRBJ1-3, with a tentative D call TRBD1 (5 bases). The CDR3 contains 16 residues. The V gene's germline CDR1 is MGHDK and CDR2 SYGVNS. V gave up 4 bases and J gave up 2 bases, with 15 bases separating them. The DNA of the CDR3 is TGTGCCAGCAGTGTCCCGGGACTGGTGACTGGAAACACCATATATTTT. It translates to CASSVPGLVTGNTIYF. The full variable domain, its missing parts supplied by reference TRBV25-1 and TRBJ1-3, is EADIYQTPRYLVIGTGKKITLECSQTMGHDKMYWYQQDPGMELHLIHYSYGVNSTEKGDLSSESTVSRIRTEHFPLTLESARPSHTSQYLCASSVPGLVTGNTIYFGEGSWLTVV.

This clone was seen a handful of times. The chain recombines TRBV5-1 with TRBJ1-2, with D possibly matching TRBD1 (6 bases). The CDR3 loop spans 14 amino acids. The V gene lost 2 bases and the J gene lost 2 bases, with 10 bases spanning the gap. Germline V gene sequence: CDR1 SGHRS, CDR2 YFSETQ. The CDR3 coding sequence is TGCGCCAGCAGCTTACAGGGCCAGAACTATGGCTACACCTTC. It codes for CASSLQGQNYGYTF.

The chain uses TRBV7-9 and TRBJ2-3; 9 nucleotides match TRBD2. Germline CDR1 reads SEHNR; CDR2 reads FQNEAQ (reference sequence). CDR3 length: 14 amino acids. V lost 6 bases, J lost 5 bases, and 6 bases stayed unmatched. The CDR3 DNA sequence: TGTGCCAGCAGGGCGGGGGGGCATGAAGATACGCAGTATTTT. Translation gives CASRAGGHEDTQYF.